These 29 T cell receptor beta chains share one sample of origin, sequenced in a study of response to subunit inactivated influenza vaccine. Each CDR3 protein is one row after TCRdb ran MiXCR on the RT-PCR reads. The sample carries about 520,000 distinct CDR3 sequences, approximately 7.7% recorded once. This sample comprised PBMCs from blood, obtained roughly 24 months after vaccination. The receptors were sampled from a man aged 45 to 75 who received an inactivated influenza vaccine.

This clonotype occurred many times. The chain has TRBV4-2 and TRBJ2-1; tentatively, D is TRBD1 or TRBD2 (6 bases each). The CDR3 is made up of 15 amino acids. CDR1 is LGHNA and CDR2 is YNFKEQ in the germline V gene. V was trimmed by 0 bases and J by 6 bases, leaving 12 bases between them. CDR3 in DNA: TGTGCCAGCAGCCAAGATCGGGGGCTAGCCAATGAGCAGTTCTTC. The encoded protein is CASSQDRGLANEQFF.

This clonotype was seen more than once but under ten times. This rearrangement joins TRBV7-9 to TRBJ2-6, with unresolved D. Germline V gene lookup returns CDR1 SEHNR and CDR2 FQNEAQ (reference sequence). The V gene lost 2 bases and the J gene lost 3 bases, with 8 bases spanning the gap. There are 15 residues in the CDR3. This CDR3 is CASSLWEFGANVLTF. CDR3 nucleotide sequence: TGTGCCAGCAGCTTATGGGAATTTGGGGCCAACGTCCTGACTTTC.

This clonotype was seen repeatedly, ten times or more. V and J are TRBV2 and TRBJ2-7; D is perhaps TRBD1 or TRBD2 (6 bases each). The CDR3 covers 14 residues. Trimming took off 1 base at V and 4 bases at J, with 11 bases between the two ends. Germline V gene sequence: CDR1 SNHLY, CDR2 FYNNEI. In DNA, the CDR3 is TGTGCCAGCAGTGAAGATCAGGGGACTTACGAGCAGTACTTC. The encoded protein is CASSEDQGTYEQYF.

This clonotype was counted many times. V gene TRBV20-1 combines with J gene TRBJ2-5, with 7 positions matching TRBD2. Germline values: CDR1 DFQATT, CDR2 SNEGSKA (reference sequence). V trimming: 6 bases; J trimming: 3 bases; junction bases outside the gene matches: 10. The CDR3 extends over 14 amino acids. For the CDR3, the DNA is TGCAGTGCCACACGAGAGCGGGGTAAAGAGACCCAGTACTTC. Amino acid sequence: CSATRERGKETQYF.

The chain links TRBV5-1 to TRBJ1-4; D may be TRBD1 (5 bases). Between the trimmed V and J ends, which lost 1 base and 6 bases, there was a span of 13 bases. This CDR3 region has 15 residues. The germline V gene encodes CDR1 SGHRS and CDR2 YFSETQ. The CDR3 protein is CASSLYGTDDEKLFF. The CDR3 coding sequence is TGCGCCAGCAGCTTGTACGGGACCGATGATGAAAAACTGTTTTTT.

The sample holds many counts of this clonotype. DNA of the CDR3: TGTGCCAGCAGTGAATACTCTAGCGGCTACAATGAGCAGTTCTTC. It encodes CASSEYSSGYNEQFF. The rearrangement links TRBV2 to TRBJ2-1; TRBD2 aligns across 7 bases. From germline, CDR1 is SNHLY and CDR2 FYNNEI. V shed 2 bases, J shed 3 bases, and the junction held 4 bases outside the gene matches. The CDR3 covers 15 residues.

This clonotype was seen ten or more times. V is TRBV18 and J is TRBJ2-7; tentatively, D is TRBD1 or TRBD2 (5 bases each). Trimming cost V 3 bases and J 4 bases, with 19 bases left between them. Germline loops: CDR1 KGHSH, CDR2 LQKENI. CDR3 length: 16 residues. CDR3 nucleotide sequence: TGTGCCAGCTCACCCGCAGGGACCGGGGCATTATACGAGCAGTACTTC. As protein: CASSPAGTGALYEQYF.

V gene TRBV15 combines with J gene TRBJ2-3, with no clear D. CDR1 LNHNV and CDR2 YYDKDF come from the germline V gene (reference sequence). The CDR3 consists of 14 residues. The ends were cut back, 1 base at V and 3 bases at J, with 8 bases in the middle. The CDR3 nucleotides are TGTGCCACCAGCAGAGGGGCATTAACAGATACGCAGTATTTT. Its translation: CATSRGALTDTQYF. The complete variable domain, with remaining parts taken from reference TRBV15 and TRBJ2-3, reads DAMVIQNPRYQVTQFGKPVTLSCSQTLNHNVMYWYQQKSSQAPKLLFHYYDKDFNNEADTPDNFQSRRPNTSFCFLDIRSPGLGDTAMYLCATSRGALTDTQYFGPGTRLTVL.

V and J are TRBV12-3 or TRBV12-4 and TRBJ2-2; a possible D gene is TRBD1 (6 bases). V was clipped by 6 bases and J by 4 bases, with 12 bases between them. The CDR3 has 14 amino acids. The CDR3 region is CASSWAGVTGELFF. CDR3 DNA sequence: TGTGCCAGCAGCTGGGCAGGGGTCACCGGGGAGCTGTTTTTT.

This clonotype was detected only a few times. This chain connects TRBV20-1 to TRBJ1-1; D gene ambiguous. CDR3 length: 11 residues. Trimming shortened V by 3 bases and J by 6 bases, and 8 bases separated the two germline ends. Germline V lookup: CDR1 DFQATT, CDR2 SNEGSKA (reference sequence). The DNA of the CDR3 is TGCAGTGCTAGCCAAGGTCCTGAAGCTTTCTTT. This codes for CSASQGPEAFF.

This chain uses TRBV7-8 with TRBJ1-2; the D is unclear. The CDR3 has 13 residues. With 5 bases removed from V and 6 bases from J, the gap between germline ends came to 13 bases. CDR1 SGHVS and CDR2 FQNEAQ come from the germline V gene. The CDR3 bases are TGTGCCAGCAGCCCGAGGGTATTGGATGGCTACACCTTC. It codes for CASSPRVLDGYTF.

The chain uses TRBV4-2 and TRBJ2-6, with 8 bases lining up with TRBD1. The junction had 11 bases not matched to a gene; V was cut back by 1 base and J by 3 bases. The CDR3 covers 19 residues. Germline loops: CDR1 LGHNA, CDR2 YNFKEQ. DNA for the CDR3: TGTGCCAGCAGCCAAGTCAGTCTGGCAGGGGGCGTTGGGGCCAACGTCCTGACTTTC. Amino acid sequence: CASSQVSLAGGVGANVLTF.

At least ten counts were recorded for this clonotype. The chain recombines TRBV5-1 with TRBJ1-4, with 8 positions matching TRBD1. From germline, CDR1 is SGHRS and CDR2 YFSETQ. CDR3 length: 14 residues. The V gene end was trimmed by 3 bases and the J gene end by 8 bases; junction bases not matched to a gene: 6. CDR3 sequence (DNA): TGCGCCAGCAGCTACGGGACAGGTGGAGAAAAACTGTTTTTT. It encodes CASSYGTGGEKLFF.

The chain is built from TRBV4-3 and TRBJ2-1, with D tentatively TRBD1 (5 bases). Per the germline V gene, CDR1 is LGHNA and CDR2 is YSLEER. Trimming shortened V by 1 base and J by 8 bases, and 12 bases separated the two germline ends. CDR3 length equals 14 residues. The CDR3 spells CASSQADSYYEQFF. CDR3 in DNA: TGCGCCAGCAGCCAAGCCGACAGTTACTATGAGCAGTTCTTC.

This clonotype was counted ten times or more. This sequence joins TRBV4-1 and TRBJ2-1, with 9 bases matching TRBD2. The CDR3 is 18 amino acids. V was pared by 0 bases and J by 8 bases, with 14 bases of the junction left unmatched. Germline CDR1 reads MGHRA; CDR2 reads YSYEKL. The CDR3 region is CASSQDSALAGIVDEQFF. In nucleotides, the CDR3 is TGCGCCAGCAGCCAAGATTCCGCCCTAGCGGGAATTGTCGATGAGCAGTTCTTC.

Many counts were recorded for this clonotype. The gene calls are TRBV12-3 or TRBV12-4 and TRBJ1-2; no clear D gene. The CDR3 extends over 14 amino acids. V was trimmed by 0 bases and J by 8 bases, leaving 13 bases between them. CDR3 in DNA: TGTGCCAGCAGTTTAGCGCGGAGTGGAAACGGCTACACCTTC. Residues: CASSLARSGNGYTF.

The chain carries TRBV7-3 and TRBJ1-2; D might be TRBD1 (6 bases). The CDR3 covers 13 residues. V lost 0 bases, J lost 5 bases, and 7 bases lay in between. Germline loops: CDR1 SGHTA, CDR2 FQGTGA. CDR3 loop: CASSLTQGYGYTF. The DNA of the CDR3 is TGTGCCAGCAGCTTAACACAGGGATATGGCTACACCTTC.

This chain uses TRBV27 with TRBJ2-2; unclear D gene. Deletions cut 3 bases from V and 4 bases from J, with 9 bases between. Germline loops: CDR1 MNHEY, CDR2 SMNVEV (reference sequence). The CDR3 length is 14 residues. CDR3 DNA: TGTGCCAGCAGTTTTTCCGTTTTCACCGGGGAGCTGTTTTTT. Encoded protein: CASSFSVFTGELFF.

This clonotype came up a few times. The chain carries TRBV3-1 and TRBJ1-2; 10 nucleotides align to TRBD1. Trimming took 1 base from V and 4 from J; bases not matched to a gene: 9. The CDR3 totals 17 residues. The V gene's germline CDR1 is LGHDT and CDR2 YNNKEL (reference sequence). CDR3 nucleotide sequence: TGTGCCAGCAGCCAAGGTCGGACAGGGGGACCCCTCTATGGCTACACCTTC. Encoded protein: CASSQGRTGGPLYGYTF.

This clonotype was seen repeatedly, ten times or more. The rearrangement joins TRBV24-1 to TRBJ2-7; 7 nucleotides agree with TRBD1. CDR3 size: 16 residues. In germline, CDR1 is KGHDR, CDR2 SFDVKD. The V and J ends lost 8 bases and 2 bases, in that order; junction bases with no gene match: 14. In DNA form, the CDR3 reads TGTGCCACCATCTCCTTCAGGGGGTGCCTCCCCTACGAGCAGTACTTC. Translation gives CATISFRGCLPYEQYF.

The chain joins TRBV12-3 or TRBV12-4 to TRBJ2-7; D remains unclear. Trimming removed 0 bases at V and 0 bases at J, with 9 bases between. CDR3 size: 15 residues. The CDR3 bases are TGTGCCAGCAGTTTAGCGCCCGGAGACTCCTACGAGCAGTACTTC. This gives the protein CASSLAPGDSYEQYF.

The J gene is TRBJ1-1, the V gene TRBV20-1; D might be TRBD1 (5 bases). The CDR3 contains 13 residues. Trimming cost V 6 bases and J 4 bases, with 15 bases left between them. CDR1 and CDR2 (germline): DFQATT, SNEGSKA (reference sequence). CDR3 loop: CSARGETGTEAFF. The CDR3 DNA sequence: TGCAGTGCCCGGGGGGAAACTGGCACTGAAGCTTTCTTT.

This clonotype was counted at least ten times. The rearrangement links TRBV29-1 to TRBJ1-4, with D perhaps matching TRBD1 (5 bases). V lost 5 bases and J lost 8, with 12 bases in between. The CDR3 has 12 amino acids. Germline V gene sequence: CDR1 SQVTM, CDR2 ANQGSEA. The CDR3 sequence is CSVLGREEKLFF. The CDR3 nucleotides are TGCAGCGTTCTGGGCAGGGAGGAAAAACTGTTTTTT. The full variable domain, completed using reference TRBV29-1 and TRBJ1-4, is SAVISQKPSRDICQRGTSLTIQCQVDSQVTMMFWYRQQPGQSLTLIATANQGSEATYESGFVIDKFPISRPNLTFSTLTVSNMSPEDSSIYLCSVLGREEKLFFGSGTQLSVL.

In its sample, this clonotype was seen a few times. The chain is built from TRBV9 and TRBJ2-5; 10 bases are shared with TRBD1. Looked up from germline, CDR1 is SGDLS and CDR2 is YYNGEE. This CDR3 has 15 amino acids. V shed 3 bases, J shed 5 bases, and the junction held 7 bases outside the gene matches. CDR3 nucleotides: TGTGCCAGCAGCGCACACGGGACAGGGGTCGAGACCCAGTACTTC. Its translation is CASSAHGTGVETQYF.

This clonotype was seen many times. The CDR3 DNA is TGTGCCAGCAGGCAGGGGGCGGCTAATGAAAAACTGTTTTTT. Encoded protein: CASRQGAANEKLFF. The chain employs TRBV12-3 or TRBV12-4 and TRBJ1-4, with TRBD1 matching 8 bases. The CDR3 runs 14 residues. V lost 6 bases and J lost 3; bases outside the gene matches: 3.

On this clonotype: A read error is possible here, since a much larger clone lies one base away. The conserved phenylalanine or tryptophan normally closing the CDR3 is absent here, so this likely arose from a read error. The rearrangement links TRBV20-1 to TRBJ2-3; 7 positions match TRBD2. Germline lookup yields CDR1 DFQATT and CDR2 SNEGSKA (reference sequence). J lost 1 base, V lost 2 bases, and 0 bases had no gene match. This CDR3 region has 13 residues. The CDR3 bases are TGCAGTGCTAGAACTAGCGGCACAGATACGCAGTATTCT. As protein: CSARTSGTDTQYS.

This clonotype was recorded at least ten times. The V gene is TRBV7-2, the J gene TRBJ2-7; possible D gene TRBD1, 5 bases. Trimming took 1 base from V and 6 from J, leaving 22 bases between them. CDR1 is SGHTA, CDR2 FQGNSA, per germline. The CDR3 extends over 17 amino acids. For the CDR3, the DNA is TGTGCCAGCAGCTTAGTTATTAGGGGTACCCCGCGTAGCGAGCAGTACTTC. This translates into CASSLVIRGTPRSEQYF.

V and J are TRBV12-3 or TRBV12-4 and TRBJ2-3, with 8 bases lining up with TRBD2. The CDR3 is 16 residues long. V dropped 2 bases and J dropped 5; count of bases not matched to a gene: 9. CDR3 nucleotides: TGTGCCAGCAGTTTATCCGGGAGGGCCTTGGTAGATACGCAGTATTTT. Residues: CASSLSGRALVDTQYF.

This clonotype showed up many times. The CDR3 nucleotides read TGCAGCGTTGGACTGGGACAGTCTAACACTGAAGCTTTCTTT. Encoded protein: CSVGLGQSNTEAFF. The chain employs TRBV29-1 and TRBJ1-1; the match to TRBD1 covers 7 bases. The V and J ends lost 4 bases and 2 bases, in that order; junction bases with no gene match: 7. In germline, CDR1 is SQVTM, CDR2 ANQGSEA. The CDR3 spans 14 residues. Drawing the rest from reference TRBV29-1 and TRBJ1-1, the complete variable domain is SAVISQKPSRDICQRGTSLTIQCQVDSQVTMMFWYRQQPGQSLTLIATANQGSEATYESGFVIDKFPISRPNLTFSTLTVSNMSPEDSSIYLCSVGLGQSNTEAFFGQGTRLTVV.